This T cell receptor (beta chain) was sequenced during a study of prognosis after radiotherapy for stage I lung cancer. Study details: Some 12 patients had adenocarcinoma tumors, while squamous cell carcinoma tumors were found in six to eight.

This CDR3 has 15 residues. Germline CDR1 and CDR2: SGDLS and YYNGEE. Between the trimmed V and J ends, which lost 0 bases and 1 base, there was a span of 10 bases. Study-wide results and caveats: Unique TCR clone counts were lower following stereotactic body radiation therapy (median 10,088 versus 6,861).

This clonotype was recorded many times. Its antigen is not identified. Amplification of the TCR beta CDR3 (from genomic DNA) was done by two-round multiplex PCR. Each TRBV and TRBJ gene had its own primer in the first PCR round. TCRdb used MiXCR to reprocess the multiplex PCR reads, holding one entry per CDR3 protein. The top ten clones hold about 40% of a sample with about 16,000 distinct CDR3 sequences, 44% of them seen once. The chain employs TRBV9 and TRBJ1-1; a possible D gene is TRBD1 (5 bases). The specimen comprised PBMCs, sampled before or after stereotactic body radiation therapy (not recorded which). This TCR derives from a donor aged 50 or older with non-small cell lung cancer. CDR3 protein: CASSVGSQGNTEAFF. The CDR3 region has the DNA TGTGCCAGCAGCGTAGGATCTCAGGGGAACACTGAAGCTTTCTTT.